Only one count was recorded for the clone carrying this T cell receptor (beta chain). This record belongs to a study of blood T cell repertoires in COVID-19. Study details: There were acute and convalescent COVID-19 samples, and they came from the United States, Italy and Spain. The cDNA or gDNA used as material had been derived from T cells, B-cell-depleted T cells, or PBMCs.

The CDR3 is made up of 15 amino acids. Germline CDR1 and CDR2: SGHRS and YFSETQ. Losses at the gene ends were 0 bases for V and 4 bases for J; bases not matched to a gene: 3. The authors' processing: Amplification with reference gene primers provided the estimates of nucleated cell counts. Profiling relied on immunoSEQ multiplex PCR, and the TCRdb table lists in-frame clones only, not all of them. The V and J calls and clone size were taken over from that table, and D and trimming were inferred from the DNA. Found here are around 260,000 clones, more than 75% of them singletons; the top ten hold roughly 1.6%.

This sequence joins TRBV5-1 and TRBJ2-2; 7 bases agree with TRBD1. The clonotype comes from a woman in her thirties or forties who had recovered from COVID-19. Specimen: peripheral blood. In DNA form, the CDR3 reads TGCGCCAGCAGCTTGGGGGACAGCCGCACCGGGGAGCTGTTTTTT. This encodes CASSLGDSRTGELFF.